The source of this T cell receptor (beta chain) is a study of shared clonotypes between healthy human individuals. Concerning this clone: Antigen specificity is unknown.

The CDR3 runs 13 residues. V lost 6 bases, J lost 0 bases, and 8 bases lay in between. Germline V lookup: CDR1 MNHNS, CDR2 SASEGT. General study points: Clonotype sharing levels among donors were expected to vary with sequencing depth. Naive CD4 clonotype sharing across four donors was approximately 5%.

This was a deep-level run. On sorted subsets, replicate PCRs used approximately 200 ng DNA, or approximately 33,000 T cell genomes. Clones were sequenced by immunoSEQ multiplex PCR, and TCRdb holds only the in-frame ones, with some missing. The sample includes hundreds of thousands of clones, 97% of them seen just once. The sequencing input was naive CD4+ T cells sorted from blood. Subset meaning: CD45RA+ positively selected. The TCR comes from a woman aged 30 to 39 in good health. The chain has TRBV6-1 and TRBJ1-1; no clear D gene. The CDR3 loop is CASRVNLNTEAFF. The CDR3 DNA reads TGTGCCAGCAGGGTCAATTTGAACACTGAAGCTTTCTTT.